This is a list of T cell receptor beta chains from one sample in a study of T cell responses to AZD1222 COVID-19 vaccine. Libraries were prepared by immunoSEQ multiplex PCR; TCRdb keeps only in-frame clonotypes and omits some of them. The sample comprises around 86,000 clones, 90% of which are singletons, and roughly 9% rests with the top ten. Specimen: peripheral blood, collected on day 0 of AZD1222 vaccination. These receptors all stem from an adult in good health. Each CDR3 is given with its conserved first and last residue. A D gene is named only where the DNA matches it firmly. Rows may omit the clone size; those that give it use once, few, many or a size class.

V: TRBV4-3
D: -
size: -
J: TRBJ2-5
length: 13
CDR3: CASSQDRGQTQYF
DNA: TGCGCCAGCAGCCAAGACAGGGGTCAGACCCAGTACTTC

V: TRBV15
D: -
size: -
J: TRBJ1-1
length: 16
CDR3: CATSRDRQGLNTEAFF
DNA: TGTGCCACCAGCAGAGATAGGCAGGGCTTGAACACTGAAGCTTTCTTT

V: TRBV4-2
D: -
size: -
J: TRBJ2-1
length: 18
CDR3: CASSQDRMRTTDIDEQFF
DNA: TGTGCCAGCAGCCAAGATCGGATGCGGACAACAGATATCGATGAGCAGTTCTTC

V: TRBV19
D: -
size: -
J: TRBJ1-3
length: 13
CDR3: CASCRGPGNTIYF
DNA: TGTGCCAGCTGCAGGGGCCCCGGAAACACCATATATTTT

V: TRBV4-3
D: TRBD1
size: -
J: TRBJ2-2
length: 16
CDR3: CASSQDRTGGTGELFF
DNA: TGCGCCAGCAGCCAAGATAGGACAGGGGGCACCGGGGAGCTGTTTTTT

V: TRBV19
D: -
size: -
J: TRBJ1-1
length: 13
CDR3: CASSSFGVTEAFF
DNA: TGTGCCAGTAGTAGCTTTGGGGTCACTGAAGCTTTCTTT

V: TRBV6-2/TRBV6-3
D: -
size: -
J: TRBJ1-5
length: 17
CDR3: CASSSFSRGYSNQPQHF
DNA: TGTGCCAGCAGCTCCTTCTCCCGGGGGTATAGCAATCAGCCCCAGCATTTT

V: TRBV18
D: TRBD1
size: -
J: TRBJ2-5
length: 14
CDR3: CASSPNRGRETQYF
DNA: TGTGCCAGCTCACCGAACAGGGGGCGAGAGACCCAGTACTTC

V: TRBV5-1
D: -
size: -
J: TRBJ2-7
length: 11
CDR3: CASMFQGEQYF
DNA: TGCGCCAGCATGTTTCAGGGCGAGCAGTACTTC

V: TRBV6-5
D: -
size: -
J: TRBJ2-6
length: 15
CDR3: CASSPRGSGANVLTF
DNA: TGTGCCAGCAGTCCGAGGGGGTCTGGGGCCAACGTCCTGACTTTC

V: TRBV5-1
D: TRBD2
size: -
J: TRBJ2-1
length: 14
CDR3: CASSLAGGPNEQFF
DNA: TGCGCCAGCAGTCTAGCGGGGGGGCCCAATGAGCAGTTCTTC

V: TRBV3-1/TRBV3-2
D: -
size: -
J: TRBJ2-2
length: 13
CDR3: CASSQVNTGELFF
DNA: TGTGCCAGCAGCCAAGTGAACACCGGGGAGCTGTTTTTT

V: TRBV9
D: -
size: once
J: TRBJ2-2
length: 14
CDR3: CASSVGPLTGELFF
DNA: TGTGCCAGCAGCGTGGGGCCCCTCACCGGGGAGCTGTTTTTT

V: TRBV4-3
D: TRBD1
size: once
J: TRBJ1-1
length: 17
CDR3: CASSQFPGQGVNTEAFF
DNA: TGCGCCAGCAGCCAGTTCCCGGGACAGGGGGTGAACACTGAAGCTTTCTTT

V: TRBV30
D: TRBD1
size: -
J: TRBJ2-3
length: 16
CDR3: CAWRGQGAVVQDTQYF
DNA: TGTGCCTGGAGGGGACAGGGGGCGGTGGTACAAGATACGCAGTATTTT

V: TRBV10-3
D: -
size: -
J: TRBJ1-6
length: 16
CDR3: CAISERRLVDGSPLHF
DNA: TGTGCCATCAGTGAGCGTCGGCTCGTTGACGGGTCACCCCTCCACTTT

V: TRBV5-4
D: -
size: -
J: TRBJ2-2
length: 15
CDR3: CASSSGGVNTGELFF
DNA: TGTGCCAGCAGCTCTGGCGGGGTCAACACCGGGGAGCTGTTTTTT

V: TRBV5-1
D: -
size: -
J: TRBJ1-2
length: 14
CDR3: CASSSYEGRTGYTF
DNA: TGCGCCAGCAGCTCATACGAAGGACGGACCGGCTACACCTTC

V: TRBV19
D: TRBD1
size: -
J: TRBJ1-2
length: 14
CDR3: CASSPRQGNYGYTF
DNA: TGTGCCAGTAGTCCAAGACAGGGGAACTATGGCTACACCTTC

V: TRBV7-5
D: -
size: -
J: TRBJ2-5
length: 15
CDR3: CARSRAGGLRETQYF
DNA: TGTGCCAGAAGCCGAGCGGGGGGGCTGAGGGAGACCCAGTACTTC

V: TRBV5-1
D: -
size: -
J: TRBJ2-7
length: 13
CDR3: CASSSEVTYEQYF
DNA: TGCGCCAGCAGCTCCGAGGTCACCTACGAGCAGTACTTC

V: TRBV12-3/TRBV12-4
D: -
size: -
J: TRBJ1-6
length: 13
CDR3: CASSPLGGSPLHF
DNA: TGTGCCAGCAGTCCCCTGGGGGGGTCACCCCTCCACTTT

V: TRBV19
D: TRBD1
size: once
J: TRBJ2-7
length: 17
CDR3: CARQGIGDAWGSYEQYF
DNA: TGTGCCAGACAGGGGATCGGCGACGCCTGGGGCTCCTACGAGCAGTACTTC

V: TRBV3-1/TRBV3-2
D: TRBD1
size: -
J: TRBJ2-2
length: 16
CDR3: CASSPSGTGVTGELFF
DNA: TGTGCCAGCAGCCCCTCCGGGACAGGCGTCACCGGGGAGCTGTTTTTT

V: TRBV7-2
D: -
size: -
J: TRBJ1-6
length: 15
CDR3: CASSLGSQGNSPLHF
DNA: TGTGCCAGCAGCCTAGGGTCGCAGGGTAATTCACCCCTCCACTTT

V: TRBV6-1
D: -
size: -
J: TRBJ1-5
length: 15
CDR3: CASSEGVYSNQPQHF
DNA: TGTGCCAGCAGTGAAGGTGTTTATAGCAATCAGCCCCAGCATTTT

V: TRBV6-5
D: TRBD1
size: -
J: TRBJ1-3
length: 14
CDR3: CASSYGTGGNTIYF
DNA: TGTGCCAGCAGTTACGGGACAGGCGGAAACACCATATATTTT

V: TRBV2
D: -
size: -
J: TRBJ2-7
length: 15
CDR3: CASSDGRLSSYEQYF
DNA: TGTGCCAGCAGTGATGGACGCCTAAGCTCCTACGAGCAGTACTTC

V: TRBV25-1
D: -
size: -
J: TRBJ2-4
length: 14
CDR3: CASSESQPRGIQYF
DNA: TGTGCCAGCAGTGAATCCCAGCCCCGGGGCATTCAGTACTTC

V: TRBV30
D: -
size: -
J: TRBJ2-4
length: 19
CDR3: CAWSPRQGKPILAKNIQYF
DNA: TGTGCCTGGAGCCCACGGCAGGGCAAGCCAATTCTAGCCAAAAACATTCAGTACTTC

V: TRBV7-2
D: -
size: few
J: TRBJ2-5
length: 14
CDR3: CASSSPPGRETQYF
DNA: TGTGCCAGCAGCTCGCCCCCAGGGCGGGAGACCCAGTACTTC

V: TRBV3-1/TRBV3-2
D: TRBD1
size: -
J: TRBJ1-5
length: 14
CDR3: CASSQGQGRSSQHF
DNA: TGTGCCAGCAGCCAGGGACAGGGAAGGAGTTCCCAGCATTTT

V: TRBV7-2
D: -
size: -
J: TRBJ1-2
length: 13
CDR3: CASSVERERGYTF
DNA: TGTGCCAGCAGCGTCGAAAGAGAGCGCGGCTACACCTTC

V: TRBV13
D: TRBD2
size: -
J: TRBJ2-3
length: 17
CDR3: CASSTTVSGGSTDTQYF
DNA: TGTGCCAGCAGCACTACGGTTAGCGGGGGGTCCACAGATACGCAGTATTTT

V: TRBV4-1
D: TRBD1
size: few
J: TRBJ1-2
length: 16
CDR3: CASSQGRDRGNYGYTF
DNA: TGCGCCAGCAGCCAAGGACGGGACAGGGGTAACTATGGCTACACCTTC

V: TRBV5-1
D: -
size: few
J: TRBJ1-2
length: 12
CDR3: CASSLAEGGYTF
DNA: TGCGCCAGCAGCTTGGCCGAGGGGGGCTACACCTTC

V: TRBV5-1
D: -
size: -
J: TRBJ1-1
length: 15
CDR3: CASSLVGPRNTEAFF
DNA: TGCGCCAGCAGCTTGGTGGGACCCAGGAACACTGAAGCTTTCTTT